These T cell receptor beta chains were read from a single sample in a study of monozygotic twins with cystic fibrosis. Clones were read by immunoSEQ multiplex PCR, and TCRdb kept only the in-frame ones, dropping some. The repertoire holds 25,000 to 40,000 clones, with roughly 97% as singletons. The sample taken for sequencing was blood. Receptors originate from a girl aged 2 to 10 with cystic fibrosis. Both conserved end residues are part of each CDR3.

cdr3_aa	v_call	j_call
CASSTGQLEQYF	TRBV19	TRBJ2-7
CSVSADTEAFF	TRBV20-1	TRBJ1-1
CASSRAGLAGDQETQYF	TRBV4-1	TRBJ2-5
CASSARDRGRNEQFF	TRBV5-1	TRBJ2-1
CASSLWGGSNQPQHF	TRBV28	TRBJ1-5
CASSLSSGSHEQYF	TRBV5-4	TRBJ2-7
CASTRTAIGTQYF	TRBV28	TRBJ2-5
CASSDPNNEQFF	TRBV6-5	TRBJ2-1
CASSEGTPYEQYF	TRBV6-1	TRBJ2-7
CASSEDRATGELFF	TRBV5-1	TRBJ2-2
CASSLGHVAFF	TRBV19	TRBJ1-1
CASSFSVTDTQYF	TRBV27	TRBJ2-3
CAGLTSGRTKNIQYF	TRBV30	TRBJ2-4
CASRSTGDEQYF	TRBV28	TRBJ2-7
CASSVVWGAAEAFF	TRBV9	TRBJ1-1
CASEEADTQYF	TRBV5-6	TRBJ2-3
CASSRDTSSTDTQYF	TRBV5-1	TRBJ2-3
CASSRTGTGSESPLHF	TRBV7-8	TRBJ1-6
CASSPSQETQYF	TRBV18	TRBJ2-5
CASSHLGQGFSAFF	TRBV7-9	TRBJ1-1
CASSLEGQTFYGYTF	TRBV5-1	TRBJ1-2
CASSFLDSLLTF	TRBV7-9	TRBJ1-2
CASNGLAGNTIYF	TRBV2	TRBJ1-3
CASSISSGYGYGYTF	TRBV19	TRBJ1-2
CASSLWGDSGANVLTF	TRBV28	TRBJ2-6
CASRDRRDQPQHF	TRBV6-6	TRBJ1-5
CASSARVGTEAFF	TRBV6-6	TRBJ1-1
CASSSNYGYTF	TRBV28	TRBJ1-2
CSVDLTAGAGYTF	TRBV29-1	TRBJ1-2
CASSPLLRSYEQYF	TRBV7-9	TRBJ2-7
CSVGTGDNTGELFF	TRBV29-1	TRBJ2-2
CASIPRGQGNAEAFF	TRBV19	TRBJ1-1
CASTRGGVETQYF	TRBV18	TRBJ2-5
CAIRDRGVNTEAFF	TRBV10-3	TRBJ1-1
CASSPIPQVQETQYF	TRBV28	TRBJ2-5
CASSLDGVRTGYGGTEAFF	TRBV4-1	TRBJ1-1
CASSYVRDHEQYF	TRBV6-5	TRBJ2-7
CASSLQTWSSYNEQFF	TRBV4-1	TRBJ2-1
CASSLAGGGPETQYF	TRBV19	TRBJ2-5
CASSEGYEQYF	TRBV2	TRBJ2-7
CASSDSGGTEAFF	TRBV6-4	TRBJ1-1
CASSIMGTENTEAFF	TRBV19	TRBJ1-1
CASSITANTEAFF	TRBV19	TRBJ1-1
CATSKGQGAGYTF	TRBV15	TRBJ1-2
CASSLGQGAGELFF	TRBV11-2	TRBJ2-2
CASSYSEYEDTQYF	TRBV6-5	TRBJ2-3
CASSDRANYGYTF	TRBV6-1	TRBJ1-2
CAWRGRGAGGYTF	TRBV30	TRBJ1-2
CASSLLDRGNTEAFF	TRBV19	TRBJ1-1
CSAPGRTEAFF	TRBV20-1	TRBJ1-1
CASSLEAGWGGYTF	TRBV5-1	TRBJ1-2
CASSLASSYNEQFF	TRBV7-9	TRBJ2-1
CASSLVVGRGGYGYTF	TRBV5-4	TRBJ1-2
CASSLSRDRAYEQYF	TRBV27	TRBJ2-7